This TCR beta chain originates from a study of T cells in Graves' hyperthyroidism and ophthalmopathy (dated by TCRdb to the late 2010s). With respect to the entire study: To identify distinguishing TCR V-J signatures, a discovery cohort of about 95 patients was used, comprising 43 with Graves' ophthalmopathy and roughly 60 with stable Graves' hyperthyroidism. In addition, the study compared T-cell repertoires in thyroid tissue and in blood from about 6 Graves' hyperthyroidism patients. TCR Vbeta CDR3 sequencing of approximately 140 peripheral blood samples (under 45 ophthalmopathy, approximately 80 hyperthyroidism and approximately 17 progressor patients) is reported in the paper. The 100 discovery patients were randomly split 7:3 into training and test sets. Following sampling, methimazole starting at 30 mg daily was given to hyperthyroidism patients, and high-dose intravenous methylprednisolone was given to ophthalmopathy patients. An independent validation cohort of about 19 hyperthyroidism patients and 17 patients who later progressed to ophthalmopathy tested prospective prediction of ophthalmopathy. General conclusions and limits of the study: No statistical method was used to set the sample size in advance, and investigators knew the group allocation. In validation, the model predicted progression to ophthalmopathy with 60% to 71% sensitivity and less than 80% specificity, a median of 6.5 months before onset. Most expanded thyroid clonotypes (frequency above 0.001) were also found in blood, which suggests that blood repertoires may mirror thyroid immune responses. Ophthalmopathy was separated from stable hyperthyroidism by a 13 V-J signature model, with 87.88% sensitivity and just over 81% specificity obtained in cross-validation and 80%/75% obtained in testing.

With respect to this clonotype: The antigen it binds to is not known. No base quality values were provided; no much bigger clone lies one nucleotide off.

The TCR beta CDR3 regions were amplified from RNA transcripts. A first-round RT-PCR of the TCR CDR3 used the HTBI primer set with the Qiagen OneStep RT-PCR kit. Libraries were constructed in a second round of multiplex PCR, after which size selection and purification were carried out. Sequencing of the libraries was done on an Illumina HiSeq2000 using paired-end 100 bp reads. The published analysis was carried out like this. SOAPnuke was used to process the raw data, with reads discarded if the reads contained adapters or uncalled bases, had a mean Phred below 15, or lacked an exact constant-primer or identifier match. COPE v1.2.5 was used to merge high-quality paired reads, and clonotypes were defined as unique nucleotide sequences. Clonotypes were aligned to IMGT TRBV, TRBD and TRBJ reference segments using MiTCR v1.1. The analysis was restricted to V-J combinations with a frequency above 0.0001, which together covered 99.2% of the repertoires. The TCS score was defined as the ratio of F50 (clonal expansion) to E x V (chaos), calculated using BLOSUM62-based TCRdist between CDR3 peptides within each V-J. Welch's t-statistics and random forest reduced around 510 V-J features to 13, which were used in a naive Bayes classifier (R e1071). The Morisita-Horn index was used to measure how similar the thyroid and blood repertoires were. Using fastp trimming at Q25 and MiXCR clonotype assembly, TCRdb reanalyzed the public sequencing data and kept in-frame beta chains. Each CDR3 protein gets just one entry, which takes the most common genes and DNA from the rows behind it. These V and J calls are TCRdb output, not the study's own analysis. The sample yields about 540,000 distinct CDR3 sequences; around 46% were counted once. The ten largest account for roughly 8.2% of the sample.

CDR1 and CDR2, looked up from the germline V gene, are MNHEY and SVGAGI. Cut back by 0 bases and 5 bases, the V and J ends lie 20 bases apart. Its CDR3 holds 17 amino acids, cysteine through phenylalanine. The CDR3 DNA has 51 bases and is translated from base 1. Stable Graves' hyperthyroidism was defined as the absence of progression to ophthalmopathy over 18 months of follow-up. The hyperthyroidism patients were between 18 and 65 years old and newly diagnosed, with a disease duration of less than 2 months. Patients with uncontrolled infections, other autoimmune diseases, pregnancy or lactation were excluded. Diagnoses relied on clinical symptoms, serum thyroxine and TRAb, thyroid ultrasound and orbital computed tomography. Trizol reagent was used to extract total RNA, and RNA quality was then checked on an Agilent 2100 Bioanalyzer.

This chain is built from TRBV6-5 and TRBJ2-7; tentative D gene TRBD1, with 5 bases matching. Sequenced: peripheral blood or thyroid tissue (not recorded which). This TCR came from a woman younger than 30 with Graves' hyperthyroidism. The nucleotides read TGTGCCAGCAGTTACTCGAGTAGCATCTCTGGGGCCAACGAGCAGTACTTC. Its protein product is CASSYSSSISGANEQYF.